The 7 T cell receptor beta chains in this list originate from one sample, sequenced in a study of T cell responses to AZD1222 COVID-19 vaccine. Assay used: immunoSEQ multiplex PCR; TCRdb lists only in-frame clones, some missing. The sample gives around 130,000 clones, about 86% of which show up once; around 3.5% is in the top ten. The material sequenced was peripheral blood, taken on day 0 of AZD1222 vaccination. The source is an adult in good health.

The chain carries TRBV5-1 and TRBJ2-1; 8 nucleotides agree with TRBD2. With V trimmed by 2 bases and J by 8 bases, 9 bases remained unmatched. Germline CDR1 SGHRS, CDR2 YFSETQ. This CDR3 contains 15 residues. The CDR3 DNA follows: TGCGCCAGCAGCTTCGGACTAGCACGCGGCGATGAGCAGTTCTTC. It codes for CASSFGLARGDEQFF. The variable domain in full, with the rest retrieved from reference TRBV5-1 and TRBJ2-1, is KAGVTQTPRYLIKTRGQQVTLSCSPISGHRSVSWYQQTPGQGLQFLFEYFSETQRNKGNFPGRFSGRQFSNSRSEMNVSTLELGDSALYLCASSFGLARGDEQFFGPGTRLTVL.

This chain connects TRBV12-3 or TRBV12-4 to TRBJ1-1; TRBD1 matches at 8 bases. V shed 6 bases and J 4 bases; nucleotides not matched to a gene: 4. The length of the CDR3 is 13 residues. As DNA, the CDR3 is TGTGCCAGCAGCAGACAGGGGAGCACTGAAGCTTTCTTT. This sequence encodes CASSRQGSTEAFF.

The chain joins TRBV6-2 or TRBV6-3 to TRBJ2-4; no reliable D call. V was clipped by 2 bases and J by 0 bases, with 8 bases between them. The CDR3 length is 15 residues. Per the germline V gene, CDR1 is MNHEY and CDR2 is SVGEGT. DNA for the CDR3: TGTGCCAGCAGTTACGACGGGCTAGCCAAAAACATTCAGTACTTC. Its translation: CASSYDGLAKNIQYF.

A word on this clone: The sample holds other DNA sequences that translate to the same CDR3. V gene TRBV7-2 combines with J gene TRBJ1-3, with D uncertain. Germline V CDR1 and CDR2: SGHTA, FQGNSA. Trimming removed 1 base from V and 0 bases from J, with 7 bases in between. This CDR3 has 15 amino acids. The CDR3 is CASSLGGNSGNTIYF. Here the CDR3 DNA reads TGTGCCAGCAGCTTAGGCGGAAACTCTGGAAACACCATATATTTT.

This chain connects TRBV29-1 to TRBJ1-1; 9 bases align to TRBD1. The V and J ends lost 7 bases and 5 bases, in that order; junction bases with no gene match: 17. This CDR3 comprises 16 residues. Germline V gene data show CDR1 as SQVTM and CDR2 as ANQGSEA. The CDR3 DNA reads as TGCAGCGCCCAACCCGGGACAGGGTTTGGGTTAACTGAAGCTTTCTTT. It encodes CSAQPGTGFGLTEAFF.

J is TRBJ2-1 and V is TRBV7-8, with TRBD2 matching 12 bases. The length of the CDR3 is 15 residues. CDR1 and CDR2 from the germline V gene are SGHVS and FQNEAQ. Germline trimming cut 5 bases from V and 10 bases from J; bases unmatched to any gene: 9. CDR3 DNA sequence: TGTGCCAGCAGCCCTCAGGGGACTAGCGGGCGAGAGCAGTTCTTC. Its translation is CASSPQGTSGREQFF.

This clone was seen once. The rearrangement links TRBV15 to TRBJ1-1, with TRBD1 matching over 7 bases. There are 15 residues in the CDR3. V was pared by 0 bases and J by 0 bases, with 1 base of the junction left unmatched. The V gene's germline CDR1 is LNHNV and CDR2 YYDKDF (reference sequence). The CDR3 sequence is CATSREGQLNTEAFF. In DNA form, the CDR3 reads TGTGCCACCAGCAGAGAGGGACAGCTGAACACTGAAGCTTTCTTT.